These 28 T cell receptor beta chains were sequenced from one sample in a study of vaccination and CD4 T cells after COVID-19. Sequencing of the DNA from cultured CD4+ T cells was carried out with the Oncomine TCR Beta short-read assay. TCRdb itself ran the PCR reads through MiXCR, one entry per CDR3 protein. The sample has roughly 15,000 distinct CDR3 sequences; roughly 59% are singletons. Stated treatment: roughly 11-day PBMC culture with coronavirus spike peptide pools or control peptides (ViraFEST assay). These receptors have no identified antigens. Specimen: CD4+ T cells from blood, cultured in vitro, collected after SARS-CoV-2 vaccination. Receptors were obtained from a human donor who had recovered from COVID-19.

This rearrangement joins TRBV7-9 to TRBJ2-5, with D perhaps matching TRBD1 (5 bases). The V and J ends lost 2 bases and 5 bases respectively, with 9 bases between them. The CDR3 length is 13 residues. The germline V gene has CDR1 SEHNR and CDR2 FQNEAQ (reference sequence). In nucleotides, the CDR3 is TGTGCCAGCAGCTTAAGGGGCGGCGAGACCCAGTACTTC. It encodes CASSLRGGETQYF.

This clonotype was detected a few times. The chain joins TRBV12-3 or TRBV12-4 to TRBJ1-1, with 11 bases matching TRBD1. The CDR3 runs to 14 residues. The J segment lost 11 bases and the V segment lost 6 bases, leaving 11 bases of the junction unmatched. Here the CDR3 reads CASRTTGQGVGAFF. In DNA form, the CDR3 reads TGTGCCAGCAGGACCACGGGACAGGGGGTAGGGGCTTTCTTT.

This clonotype was seen a few times. The chain has TRBV20-1 and TRBJ1-6; unclear D gene. V shed 0 bases and J shed 5 bases, with 11 bases lying between them. Germline V gene lookup returns CDR1 DFQATT and CDR2 SNEGSKA (reference sequence). This CDR3 comprises 15 residues. The CDR3 spells CSARDHGGNNSPLHF. In DNA, the CDR3 is TGCAGTGCTAGAGATCACGGAGGGAATAATTCACCCCTCCACTTT.

A few counts support this clonotype. The CDR3 sequence is CASRPSGGRSYNEQFF. The CDR3 DNA follows: TGTGCCAGCAGACCGTCAGGGGGCAGGTCCTACAATGAGCAGTTCTTC. The V call is TRBV6-2 or TRBV6-3, the J call TRBJ2-1; 8 nucleotides agree with TRBD1. J lost 1 base, V lost 6 bases, and 8 bases had no gene match. Germline lookup yields CDR1 MNHEY and CDR2 SVGEGT. The CDR3 is 16 residues long.

The chain couples TRBV6-5 to TRBJ1-6; no definite D call. The CDR3 totals 16 residues. Germline CDR1 and CDR2: MNHEY and SVGAGI. Trimming shortened V by 4 bases and J by 6 bases, and 16 bases separated the two germline ends. CDR3 nucleotide sequence: TGTGCCAGCAGTTTAGGACGCCGGTTTCCTAATTCACCCCTCCACTTT. Its translation is CASSLGRRFPNSPLHF.

The chain combines TRBV19 with TRBJ1-5; 12 nucleotides agree with TRBD1. There are 20 residues in the CDR3. With 5 bases clipped from V and 0 bases from J, the junction kept 14 bases outside the gene matches. Germline lookup yields CDR1 LNHDA and CDR2 SQIVND (reference sequence). The chain's CDR3 is CASSVPTWDRGPYSNQPQHF. In DNA, the CDR3 is TGTGCCAGTAGTGTTCCCACGTGGGACAGGGGGCCTTATAGCAATCAGCCCCAGCATTTT.

The chain couples TRBV7-8 to TRBJ2-7; D is undetermined. V lost 0 bases to trimming and J lost 0 bases, with 3 bases between them. The CDR3 is 13 amino acids. CDR1 is SGHVS, CDR2 FQNEAQ, per germline. For the CDR3, the DNA is TGTGCCAGCAGCTTAGCCCACTCCTACGAGCAGTACTTC. Translated, it gives CASSLAHSYEQYF.

This clonotype showed up just a few times. J is TRBJ2-5 and V is TRBV6-1; 11 nucleotides align to TRBD2. CDR3 length: 15 amino acids. The trim removed 6 bases at V and 1 base at J, leaving 4 bases unmatched. Germline loops: CDR1 MNHNS, CDR2 SASEGT. The chain's CDR3 is CASRASGGRQETQYF. The CDR3 DNA follows: TGTGCCAGCAGGGCTAGCGGGGGGCGCCAAGAGACCCAGTACTTC.

V is TRBV20-1 and J is TRBJ2-7; D possibly uses TRBD1 or TRBD2 (5 bases each). The CDR3 spans 14 residues. Trimming took 3 bases from V and 7 from J, leaving 19 bases between them. Germline CDR1 reads DFQATT; CDR2 reads SNEGSKA (reference sequence). CDR3 DNA sequence: TGCAGTGCTAGTGAGACCCTGGGACGTTGGGAGCAGTACTTC. Translated, it gives CSASETLGRWEQYF.

This clonotype was seen just once. This sequence joins TRBV19 and TRBJ1-2, with a weak D call TRBD1 (6 bases). Germline loops: CDR1 LNHDA, CDR2 SQIVND (reference sequence). The germline V and J ends were trimmed by 5 bases and 8 bases, with 24 bases remaining between them. The CDR3 covers 16 residues. The CDR3 sequence: CASSPGGTRVIGGYTF. CDR3 DNA: TGTGCCAGTAGTCCCGGGGGGACAAGAGTCATCGGGGGCTACACCTTC.

The genes are TRBV19 and TRBJ1-5; D remains unclear. The CDR3 covers 14 residues. CDR1 and CDR2 (germline): LNHDA, SQIVND (reference sequence). Trimming took off 1 base at V and 9 bases at J, with 13 bases between the two ends. CDR3 sequence (DNA): TGTGCCAGTAGTATAGGTCCAGACGAGAGGCCCCAGCATTTT. This codes for CASSIGPDERPQHF.

This clonotype appeared a single time. V is TRBV6-1 and J is TRBJ2-7; 10 bases align to TRBD1. Germline CDR1 and CDR2: MNHNS and SASEGT. The CDR3 sequence is 14 residues long. V shed 6 bases and J 3 bases; nucleotides not matched to a gene: 5. CDR3 coding DNA: TGTGCCAGCAGCCCCTGGGACAGGGGCTACGAGCAGTACTTC. Amino acids: CASSPWDRGYEQYF.

This chain joins TRBV7-6 and TRBJ1-2; D not resolved. Germline CDR1 SGHVS, CDR2 FNYEAQ. Trimming pared 2 bases from V and 8 bases from J, leaving 12 bases between. The CDR3 runs 13 residues. CDR3 protein: CASSLYLGSGYTF. The CDR3 coding sequence is TGTGCCAGCAGCTTATACTTGGGCTCCGGCTACACCTTC.

This clonotype counts as large. The V gene is TRBV6-5, the J gene TRBJ1-1; tentative D call: TRBD1 (5 bases). V lost 4 bases to trimming and J lost 1 base, with 10 bases between them. This CDR3 is 14 amino acids long. CDR1 is MNHEY, CDR2 SVGAGI, per germline. In nucleotides, the CDR3 is TGTGCCAGCAGTTTTAAACAGGCGAACACTGAAGCTTTCTTT. Protein product: CASSFKQANTEAFF.

The chain employs TRBV20-1 and TRBJ2-1, with 9 bases lining up with TRBD2. The CDR3 runs to 19 residues. Germline trimming cut 5 bases from V and 2 bases from J; bases unmatched to any gene: 19. Germline CDR1 DFQATT, CDR2 SNEGSKA (reference sequence). The CDR3 protein is CSADPTQRGRGRAYNEQFF. As DNA, the CDR3 is TGCAGTGCTGATCCCACTCAACGCGGGAGGGGGCGTGCCTACAATGAGCAGTTCTTC.

The chain has TRBV7-3 and TRBJ1-6, with a weak D call TRBD1 (5 bases). CDR1 and CDR2 from the germline V gene are SGHTA and FQGTGA. CDR3 length: 14 amino acids. Trimming removed 3 bases from V and 7 bases from J, with 10 bases in between. CDR3 DNA: TGTGCCAGCAGCTTGGGGACGGAGAATTCACCCCTCCACTTT. It is translated as CASSLGTENSPLHF.

As to this clonotype: One junction end does not reproduce the germline sequence, and a read error may be involved. CDR3 region: CASRAYGANVPTF. CDR3 sequence (DNA): TGTGCCAGCAGGGCCTATGGGGCCAACGTCCCGACTTTC. The chain employs TRBV6-2 or TRBV6-3 and TRBJ2-6; D perhaps matches TRBD1 (5 bases). The length of the CDR3 is 13 residues. The germline V gene encodes CDR1 MNHEY and CDR2 SVGEGT.

This clonotype was detected a few times. The gene calls are TRBV7-2 and TRBJ2-5; D assignment may be TRBD1 or TRBD2 (5 bases each). Germline CDR1 and CDR2: SGHTA and FQGNSA. The germline V and J ends were trimmed by 4 bases and 1 base, with 10 bases remaining between them. This CDR3 is 14 amino acids long. CDR3 region: CASSSTGGQETQYF. The CDR3 DNA sequence: TGTGCCAGCAGCTCTACTGGGGGCCAAGAGACCCAGTACTTC.

The chain has TRBV19 and TRBJ1-3; TRBD1 might be the D (5 bases). Germline CDR1 LNHDA, CDR2 SQIVND (reference sequence). Trimming took 2 bases from V and 4 from J, leaving 12 bases between them. The CDR3 is 15 residues long. CDR3: CASSILTGPGNTIYF. DNA for the CDR3: TGTGCCAGTAGTATACTCACAGGCCCGGGAAACACCATATATTTT.

This clonotype was seen only a few times. V usage is TRBV24-1 and J usage is TRBJ2-4; D gene uncertain. The CDR3 totals 13 residues. Trimming removed 3 bases from V and 6 bases from J, with 8 bases in between. CDR1 is KGHDR and CDR2 is SFDVKD in the germline V gene. The CDR3 reads CATSDGSRNIQYF. CDR3 DNA: TGTGCCACCAGTGATGGATCCAGAAACATTCAGTACTTC.

The CDR3 protein is CASRGWETQYF. The CDR3 DNA follows: TGCGCCAGTAGGGGGTGGGAGACCCAGTACTTC. This rearrangement joins TRBV10-2 to TRBJ2-5; perhaps TRBD1 as D (6 bases). The CDR3 totals 11 residues. Trimming took off 9 bases at V and 5 bases at J, with 10 bases between the two ends. Germline loops: CDR1 WSHSY, CDR2 SAAADI.

This clonotype occurred a few times. The CDR3 here is CSARGGGNNQPQHF. For the CDR3, the DNA is TGCAGTGCTAGAGGCGGGGGGAACAATCAGCCCCAGCATTTT. The chain combines TRBV20-1 with TRBJ1-5, with a tentative D call TRBD1 (5 bases). V shed 1 base and J shed 3 bases, with 10 bases lying between them. The CDR3 covers 14 residues. CDR1 and CDR2 from the germline V gene are DFQATT and SNEGSKA (reference sequence).

The chain employs TRBV6-1 and TRBJ2-3, with 12 bases matching TRBD2. This CDR3 contains 15 residues. Germline V gene lookup returns CDR1 MNHNS and CDR2 SASEGT. J was trimmed by 5 bases and V by 5 bases; bases with no gene match: 5. CDR3 DNA sequence: TGTGCCAGCAGTCCGACTAGCGGGAGTGGAGATACGCAGTATTTT. Protein product: CASSPTSGSGDTQYF.

This rearrangement joins TRBV19 to TRBJ1-5, with TRBD1 as a possible D gene (5 bases). Germline V gives CDR1 LNHDA, CDR2 SQIVND (reference sequence). The CDR3 consists of 13 residues. Trimming left V 8 bases short and J 6 bases short, with 14 bases between. Written as DNA, the CDR3 is TGTGCCAGTTGGGGCAGGGTCGGTCAGCCCCAGCATTTT. Translated, it gives CASWGRVGQPQHF.

The chain joins TRBV12-5 to TRBJ1-3; tentative D call: TRBD1 (5 bases). The germline CDR1 and CDR2 sequences are LGHNT and FRNRAP. The germline V and J ends were trimmed by 5 bases and 15 bases, with 14 bases remaining between them. The CDR3 runs to 11 residues. CDR3 sequence (DNA): TGTGCTAGTGGTACCCCCTCCAGGGCATATTTT. Translation: CASGTPSRAYF.

The sample holds a few counts of this clonotype. The rearrangement links TRBV20-1 to TRBJ2-7; D could derive from TRBD1 or TRBD2 (5 bases each). The V gene lost 3 bases and the J gene lost 4 bases, with 7 bases spanning the gap. The CDR3 has 11 residues. Germline V CDR1 and CDR2: DFQATT, SNEGSKA (reference sequence). CDR3 amino acids: CSARGEYEQYF. The CDR3 DNA reads as TGCAGTGCTAGGGGGGAATACGAGCAGTACTTC.

The chain recombines TRBV6-1 with TRBJ2-3, with 9 nucleotides matching TRBD1. Trimming removed 6 bases from V and 2 bases from J; junction bases left unmatched: 12. The CDR3 runs to 17 residues. Germline lookup yields CDR1 MNHNS and CDR2 SASEGT. The CDR3, as DNA: TGTGCCAGCAGCGCATCGAGGACAGGGGAATTCACAGATACGCAGTATTTT. Encoded protein: CASSASRTGEFTDTQYF.

The chain is built from TRBV7-2 and TRBJ2-7, with D uncertain. V lost 1 base and J 6 bases, leaving 4 bases between the germline ends. In germline, CDR1 is SGHTA, CDR2 FQGNSA. The CDR3 runs 11 residues. The CDR3 loop is CASSLVVEQYF. CDR3 bases: TGTGCCAGCAGCTTAGTGGTCGAGCAGTACTTC. Together with reference TRBV7-2 and TRBJ2-7, the CDR3 gives the full variable domain: GAGVSQSPSNKVTEKGKDVELRCDPISGHTALYWYRQSLGQGLEFLIYFQGNSAPDKSGLPSDRFSAERTGGSVSTLTIQRTQQEDSAVYLCASSLVVEQYFGPGTRLTVT.